The rows below give T cell receptor beta chains drawn from one sample of a study of blood T cells in healthy people across ages. From the 5' RACE reads, TCRdb called clonotypes with MiXCR, one entry per CDR3 protein. This table has about 1.5 million distinct CDR3 sequences, roughly two fifths appearing once. The sequenced sample was blood. Receptor source: a woman aged 18-29 years in good health. The CDR3 runs from the conserved cysteine through the conserved F or W.

v_call: TRBV29-1
j_call: TRBJ2-1
cdr3_aa: CSVAGRTHYNEQFF

v_call: TRBV27
j_call: TRBJ2-5
cdr3_aa: CASSLNPGAQETQYF

v_call: TRBV6-2/TRBV6-3
j_call: TRBJ2-1
cdr3_aa: CASTAPGQGYNGQFF

v_call: TRBV29-1
j_call: TRBJ1-1
cdr3_aa: CSERQGRLNTEAFF

v_call: TRBV29-1
j_call: TRBJ2-3
cdr3_aa: CSVAPSGRGDTQYF

v_call: TRBV28
j_call: TRBJ1-5
cdr3_aa: CASSMDRGGQPQHF

v_call: TRBV6-6
j_call: TRBJ2-1
cdr3_aa: CASSYGVRPYNEQFF

v_call: TRBV29-1
j_call: TRBJ2-7
cdr3_aa: CSVECYEQYF

v_call: TRBV29-1
j_call: TRBJ1-5
cdr3_aa: CSALVPAAVEYF

v_call: TRBV29-1
j_call: TRBJ1-2
cdr3_aa: CSVEVATGLGYTF

v_call: TRBV7-2
j_call: TRBJ2-1
cdr3_aa: CASSFRLADSNEQFF

v_call: TRBV20-1
j_call: TRBJ1-6
cdr3_aa: CSARTGSNSPLHF

v_call: TRBV6-2/TRBV6-3
j_call: TRBJ2-1
cdr3_aa: CATKWGLYNEQFF

v_call: TRBV2
j_call: TRBJ2-1
cdr3_aa: CASSAPSGKGNEQFF

v_call: TRBV6-2/TRBV6-3
j_call: TRBJ1-5
cdr3_aa: CASRRTEIGNQPQHF

v_call: TRBV29-1
j_call: TRBJ1-4
cdr3_aa: CSARGFATTNEKLFF

v_call: TRBV19
j_call: TRBJ2-2
cdr3_aa: CASSMTDRVHTGELFF

v_call: TRBV20-1
j_call: TRBJ1-4
cdr3_aa: CSARRQALNEKLFF

v_call: TRBV9
j_call: TRBJ2-5
cdr3_aa: CASSAMGDQETQYF

v_call: TRBV6-5
j_call: TRBJ1-1
cdr3_aa: CASSYSSELEAFF

v_call: TRBV28
j_call: TRBJ2-7
cdr3_aa: CASSLVGGPGYEQYF

v_call: TRBV11-2
j_call: .
cdr3_aa: CASSPTRRQVPEQYF

v_call: TRBV6-2/TRBV6-3
j_call: TRBJ1-1
cdr3_aa: CASSYPVGGTEAFF

v_call: TRBV12-3/TRBV12-4
j_call: TRBJ2-5
cdr3_aa: CASSDRAVETQYF

v_call: TRBV6-6
j_call: TRBJ1-5
cdr3_aa: CASRWDRGNQPQHF

v_call: TRBV21-1
j_call: TRBJ1-2
cdr3_aa: CASDAFGGRANYGYTF

v_call: TRBV3-1
j_call: .
cdr3_aa: CASSQEMDSSYNEQYF

v_call: TRBV5-1
j_call: TRBJ2-1
cdr3_aa: CASSPRAGPYNEQFF

v_call: TRBV5-1
j_call: TRBJ1-2
cdr3_aa: CASSSWTEMNYGYTF

v_call: TRBV6-5
j_call: TRBJ2-1
cdr3_aa: CASRPPLTKRPEQFF

v_call: TRBV3-1
j_call: TRBJ2-1
cdr3_aa: CASSQEGAISYNEQFF

v_call: TRBV20-1
j_call: TRBJ1-2
cdr3_aa: CSARDSGLNYGYTF

v_call: TRBV5-1
j_call: TRBJ2-3
cdr3_aa: CASSLVGLSSTDTQYF

v_call: TRBV9
j_call: TRBJ2-1
cdr3_aa: CASSPYPDEQFF

v_call: TRBV21-1
j_call: TRBJ1-2
cdr3_aa: CASSKIRDRGCYGYTF

v_call: TRBV6-1
j_call: TRBJ2-3
cdr3_aa: CASRLAGGRGTDTQYF

v_call: TRBV7-9
j_call: TRBJ1-2
cdr3_aa: CASSATGLPYGYTF

v_call: TRBV12-3/TRBV12-4
j_call: TRBJ2-3
cdr3_aa: CASSLRGYSTDTQYF

v_call: TRBV20-1
j_call: .
cdr3_aa: CSARDTGSSYNEQYF

v_call: TRBV27
j_call: TRBJ2-3
cdr3_aa: CASAGDTQYF

v_call: TRBV25-1
j_call: TRBJ1-2
cdr3_aa: CASSERGRDGYTF

v_call: TRBV11-2
j_call: TRBJ1-1
cdr3_aa: CASTVGARAVNTEAFF

v_call: TRBV20-1
j_call: TRBJ2-3
cdr3_aa: CSARDAETDTQYF

v_call: TRBV12-3/TRBV12-4
j_call: .
cdr3_aa: CASSIRDSSYNEQYF

v_call: TRBV10-3
j_call: TRBJ1-5
cdr3_aa: CAISEAEDRRGYHQPQHF

v_call: TRBV20-1
j_call: TRBJ1-1
cdr3_aa: CSARVRGELNTEAFF

v_call: TRBV4-2
j_call: TRBJ1-6
cdr3_aa: CASSQRQDNSPLHF

v_call: TRBV2
j_call: TRBJ1-2
cdr3_aa: CASREGALYGYTF

v_call: TRBV29-1
j_call: TRBJ2-7
cdr3_aa: CSVGRGQWYEQYF

v_call: TRBV6-5
j_call: TRBJ1-2
cdr3_aa: CASSTLTGRARYGYTF

v_call: TRBV3-1
j_call: TRBJ2-6
cdr3_aa: CASSQLRPGGFGANVLTF

v_call: TRBV29-1
j_call: TRBJ2-7
cdr3_aa: CSVEMDEQYF

v_call: TRBV28
j_call: TRBJ2-2
cdr3_aa: CASSLREREGTGELFF

v_call: TRBV20-1
j_call: TRBJ2-7
cdr3_aa: CSARARGTGVPYEQYF

v_call: TRBV6-5
j_call: TRBJ1-1
cdr3_aa: CASSYSGRHTEAFF

v_call: TRBV7-8
j_call: TRBJ2-7
cdr3_aa: CASNPSGSFPYEQYF

v_call: TRBV28
j_call: TRBJ2-3
cdr3_aa: CASTSWRSTDTQYF

v_call: TRBV2
j_call: TRBJ2-3
cdr3_aa: CASRRTSGSRTDTQYF